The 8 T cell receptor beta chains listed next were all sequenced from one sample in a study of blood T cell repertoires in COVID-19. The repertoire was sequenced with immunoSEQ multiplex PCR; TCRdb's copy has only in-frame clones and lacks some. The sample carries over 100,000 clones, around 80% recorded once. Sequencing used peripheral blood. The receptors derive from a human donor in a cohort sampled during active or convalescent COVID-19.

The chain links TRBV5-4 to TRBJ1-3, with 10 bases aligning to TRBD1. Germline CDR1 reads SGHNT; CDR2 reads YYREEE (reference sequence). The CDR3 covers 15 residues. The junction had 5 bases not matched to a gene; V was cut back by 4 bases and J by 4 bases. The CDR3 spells CASSAGQGLGNTIYF. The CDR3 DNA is TGTGCCAGCAGCGCGGGACAGGGGTTGGGAAACACCATATATTTT.

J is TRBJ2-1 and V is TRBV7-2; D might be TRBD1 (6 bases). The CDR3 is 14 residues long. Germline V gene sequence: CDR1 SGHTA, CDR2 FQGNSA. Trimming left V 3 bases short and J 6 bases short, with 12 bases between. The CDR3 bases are TGTGCCAGCAGCTTCTGGGGGCCGGGCAATGAGCAGTTCTTC. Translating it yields CASSFWGPGNEQFF.

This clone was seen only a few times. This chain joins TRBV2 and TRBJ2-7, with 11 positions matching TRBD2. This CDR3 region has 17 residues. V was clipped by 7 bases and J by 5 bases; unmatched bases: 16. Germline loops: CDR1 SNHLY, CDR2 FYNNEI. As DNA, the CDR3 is TGTGCCAGCATTTATAGCGGGAGGGCCGGGGGGCGGAACGAGCAGTACTTC. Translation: CASIYSGRAGGRNEQYF. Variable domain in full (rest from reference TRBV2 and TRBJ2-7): EPEVTQTPSHQVTQMGQEVILRCVPISNHLYFYWYRQILGQKVEFLVSFYNNEISEKSEIFDDQFSVERPDGSNFTLKIRSTKLEDSAMYFCASIYSGRAGGRNEQYFGPGTRLTVT.

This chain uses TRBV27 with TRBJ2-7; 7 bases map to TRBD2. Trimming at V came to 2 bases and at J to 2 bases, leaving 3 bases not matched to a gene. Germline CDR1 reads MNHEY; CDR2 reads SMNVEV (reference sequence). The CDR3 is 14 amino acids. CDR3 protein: CASSLGGGTYEQYF. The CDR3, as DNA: TGTGCCAGCAGTTTAGGCGGGGGAACCTACGAGCAGTACTTC.

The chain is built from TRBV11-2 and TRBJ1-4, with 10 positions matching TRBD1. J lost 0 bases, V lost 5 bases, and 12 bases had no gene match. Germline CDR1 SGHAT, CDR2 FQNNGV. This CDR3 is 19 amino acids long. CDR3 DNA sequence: TGTGCCAGCAGCGACCCTTCTGGGACAGGGGCCGCAACTAATGAAAAACTGTTTTTT. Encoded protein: CASSDPSGTGAATNEKLFF.

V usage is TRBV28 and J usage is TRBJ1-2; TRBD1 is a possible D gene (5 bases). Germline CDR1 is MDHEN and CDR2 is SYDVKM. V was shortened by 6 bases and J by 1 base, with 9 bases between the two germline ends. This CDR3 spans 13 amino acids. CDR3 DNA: TGTGCCAGCAGGCGGGACGGTAACTATGGCTACACCTTC. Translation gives CASRRDGNYGYTF.

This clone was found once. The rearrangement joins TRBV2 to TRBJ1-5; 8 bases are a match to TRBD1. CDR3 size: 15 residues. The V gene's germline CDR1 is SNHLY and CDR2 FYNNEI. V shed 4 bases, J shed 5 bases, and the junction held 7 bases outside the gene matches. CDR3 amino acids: CASSGSGGRYQPQHF. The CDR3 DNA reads TGTGCCAGCAGTGGGTCAGGGGGCAGGTATCAGCCCCAGCATTTT.

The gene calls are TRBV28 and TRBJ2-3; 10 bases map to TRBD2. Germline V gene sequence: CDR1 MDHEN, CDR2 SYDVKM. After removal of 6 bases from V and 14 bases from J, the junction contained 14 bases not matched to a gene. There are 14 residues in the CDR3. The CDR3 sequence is CASRSPGLAFQGYF. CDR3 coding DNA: TGTGCCAGCAGATCTCCGGGACTAGCGTTCCAGGGGTATTTT.